This T cell receptor (beta chain) emerged from a study of radiation and T cells in renal cell carcinoma. Study outcomes and limitations: In blood, top tumor clones expanded by 2 weeks, shrinking by 4.

Time point noted: baseline pretreatment blood. The treatment was: 15 Gy SBRT to primary tumor, nephrectomy 4 weeks later. Details on this clone: The antigen remains undetermined.

Sequenced by immunoSEQ multiplex PCR; TCRdb stores in-frame clones only, minus some. This table has about 150,000 clones, about 87% appearing once. The CDR3 contains 11 residues. V dropped 0 bases and J dropped 8 bases, with 5 bases sitting between them. CDR1 and CDR2 (germline): SGHDT, YYEEEE. The chain combines TRBV5-6 with TRBJ1-1; D is uncertain. This TCR came from a woman between 70 and 85 years old with renal cell carcinoma. This material consisted of blood, taken from a patient whose treatment included radiotherapy and nephrectomy. CDR3 in amino acids: CASSLEQEAFF. CDR3 nucleotides: TGTGCCAGCAGCTTGGAACAAGAAGCTTTCTTT.